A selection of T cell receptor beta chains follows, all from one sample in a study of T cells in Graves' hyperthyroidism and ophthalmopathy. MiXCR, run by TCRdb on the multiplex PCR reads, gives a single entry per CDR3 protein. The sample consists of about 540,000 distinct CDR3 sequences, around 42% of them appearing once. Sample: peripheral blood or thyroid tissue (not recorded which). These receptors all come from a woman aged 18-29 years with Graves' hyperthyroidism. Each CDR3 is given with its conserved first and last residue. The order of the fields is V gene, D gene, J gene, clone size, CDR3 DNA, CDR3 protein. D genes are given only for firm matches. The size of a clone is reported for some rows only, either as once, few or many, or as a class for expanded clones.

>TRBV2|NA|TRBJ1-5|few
TGTGCCAGCAATTGGCGGCGGGTTCAGCCCCAGCATTTT
CASNWRRVQPQHF
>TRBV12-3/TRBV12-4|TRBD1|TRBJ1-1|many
TGTGCCAGCAGTTACAGGGGGGGGAACACTGAAGCTTTCTTT
CASSYRGGNTEAFF
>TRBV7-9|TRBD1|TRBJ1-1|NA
TGTGCCAGCAACCCCTCCGGGACAGATGAAGCTTTCTTT
CASNPSGTDEAFF
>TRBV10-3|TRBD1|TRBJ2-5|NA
TGTGCCATCAGAGGACAGGGGGAAGAGACCCAGTACTTC
CAIRGQGEETQYF
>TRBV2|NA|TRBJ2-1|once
TGTGCCACGTCCATGGCGTCCTCCTACAATGAGCAGTTCTTC
CATSMASSYNEQFF
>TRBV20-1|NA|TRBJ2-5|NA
TGCAGTGCTAGGGGCTCCAGGGGAGAGACCCAGTACTTC
CSARGSRGETQYF
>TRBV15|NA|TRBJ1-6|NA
TGTGCCACCAGCAGACAGACAGGCTCACCCCTCCACTTT
CATSRQTGSPLHF
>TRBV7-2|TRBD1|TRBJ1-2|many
TGTGCCAGCAGCAGAGACAGGGGGGTCGGCGGCTACACCTTC
CASSRDRGVGGYTF
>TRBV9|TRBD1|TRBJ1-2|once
TGTGCCAGCAGCGACCGGGACAGGGGCTACACCTTC
CASSDRDRGYTF
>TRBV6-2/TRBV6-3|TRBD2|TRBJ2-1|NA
TGTGCCAGCAGTCTCAGGACAGCGGGGGGTGAGCAGTTCTTC
CASSLRTAGGEQFF
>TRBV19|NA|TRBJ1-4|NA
TGTGCCAGTAGTACAGAGGAGGATGAAAAACTGTTTTTT
CASSTEEDEKLFF
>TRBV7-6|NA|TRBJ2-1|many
TGTGCCAGCAGCCCACCGGGGGAGGTAGGCAATGAGCAGTTCTTC
CASSPPGEVGNEQFF
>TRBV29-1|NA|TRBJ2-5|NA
TGCAGCGTTGAGGGGAGAGGGACCCAGTACTTC
CSVEGRGTQYF
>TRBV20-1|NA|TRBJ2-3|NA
TGCAGTGCCAGTGTAGCGGCGGGGGCCGCAGATACGCAGTATTTT
CSASVAAGAADTQYF
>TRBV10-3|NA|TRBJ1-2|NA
TGTGCCATCAGTTTAAGGGGCGGGGGCTACACCTTC
CAISLRGGGYTF
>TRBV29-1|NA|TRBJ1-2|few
TGCAGCTTGGGCGAGGGCTACACCTTC
CSLGEGYTF
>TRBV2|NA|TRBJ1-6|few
TGTGCCAGCAAACGGACAAATTTTAATTCACCCCTCCACTTT
CASKRTNFNSPLHF
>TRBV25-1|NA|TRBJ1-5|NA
TGTGCCAGCTCACCAGCTCCCAATCAGCCCCAGCATTTT
CASSPAPNQPQHF
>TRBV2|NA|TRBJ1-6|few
TGTGCCAGCAGCCTCCTTGGGCGGGGGAATTCACCCCTCCACTTT
CASSLLGRGNSPLHF
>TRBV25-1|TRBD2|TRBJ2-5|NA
TGTGCCAGCAGGCCTAGCGGGAGTCTTGAGACCCAGTACTTC
CASRPSGSLETQYF
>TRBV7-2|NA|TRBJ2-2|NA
TGTGCCAGCAGCCAAGATGTGCCGGATTTCACCGGGGAGCTGTTTTTT
CASSQDVPDFTGELFF
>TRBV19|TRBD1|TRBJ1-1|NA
TGTGCCAGTAGTCCGGACAGGTCGGCGAACACTGAAGCTTTCTTT
CASSPDRSANTEAFF
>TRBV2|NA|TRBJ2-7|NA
TGTGCCAGCAAGGCTAGCGCTTCCTCCTACGAGCAGTACTTC
CASKASASSYEQYF
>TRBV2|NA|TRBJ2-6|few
TGTGCCAGCAGTTACTTGGGCCCTACTAACTCTGGGGCCAACGTCCTGACTTTC
CASSYLGPTNSGANVLTF
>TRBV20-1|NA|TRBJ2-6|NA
TGCAGTGCTAACCGGGACACGGCTTGGCGGGCCAACGTCCTGACTTTC
CSANRDTAWRANVLTF
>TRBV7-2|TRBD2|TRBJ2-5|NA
TGTGCCAGCAGCTTGACGGGGGGGAACCAAGAGACCCAGTACTTC
CASSLTGGNQETQYF